Included here is one T cell receptor (beta chain) sequence, with context. Its antigen is not identified. This sample was included in a study of Graves' ophthalmopathy and Graves' hyperthyroidism. Whole-study results and caveats: In blood, most expanded thyroid clonotypes above 0.001 frequency were also detected.

CDR3 size: 14 residues. V gave up 5 bases and J gave up 8 bases; unmatched junction bases: 10. Per the germline V gene, CDR1 is SEHNR and CDR2 is FQNEAQ (reference sequence). Excluded: other autoimmune disease, uncontrolled infection, pregnancy or lactation. Beta-chain TCR CDR3 regions were amplified from RNA transcripts. In the first round, RT-PCR was carried out with HTBI primers, and a multiplex PCR formed the second round. Each CDR3 protein gets one entry after TCRdb re-called the multiplex PCR reads with MiXCR. There are approximately 700,000 distinct CDR3 sequences in the sample; roughly 40% occur only once, and less than 55% lies in the top ten.

The V call is TRBV7-9, the J call TRBJ2-3; 7 positions agree with TRBD2. The source is an adult man with Graves' ophthalmopathy. The material sequenced was peripheral blood. CDR3 coding DNA: TGTGCCAGCAGCCCCGGACTAGGAGCGGGTACGCAGTATTTT. Translating gives CASSPGLGAGTQYF.